Listed below are T cell receptor beta chains from one sample, sequenced in a study of blood T cell repertoires in COVID-19. TCRdb's copy holds only in-frame clones and misses some; the assay was immunoSEQ multiplex PCR. Of a few hundred thousand clones listed, over 75% are singletons. Sequencing was performed on peripheral blood. Every receptor here comes from a woman aged 25-40 years with COVID-19, enrolled during active disease. Each CDR3 is given with its conserved first and last residue. The D gene is left open where the match is weak. Only part of the rows carry a size: once, few, many, or a class if the clone is expanded.

D gene: NA; V gene: TRBV6-5; clone size: NA; J gene: TRBJ2-1; CDR3 protein: CASSYTPGTQNNEQFF; CDR3 DNA: TGTGCCAGCAGTTACACGCCTGGGACTCAAAACAATGAGCAGTTCTTC
D gene: TRBD1; V gene: TRBV6-5; clone size: NA; J gene: TRBJ2-2; CDR3 protein: CASSYHRGLGGELFF; CDR3 DNA: TGTGCCAGCAGTTACCACAGGGGGCTTGGCGGGGAGCTGTTTTTT
D gene: NA; V gene: TRBV9; clone size: once; J gene: TRBJ1-5; CDR3 protein: CASSVAGGQPQHF; CDR3 DNA: TGTGCCAGCAGCGTAGCTGGTGGCCAGCCCCAGCATTTT
D gene: NA; V gene: TRBV5-8; clone size: NA; J gene: TRBJ2-5; CDR3 protein: CASSFRGQETQYF; CDR3 DNA: TGTGCCAGCAGCTTCCGGGGTCAAGAGACCCAGTACTTC
D gene: NA; V gene: TRBV28; clone size: NA; J gene: TRBJ1-1; CDR3 protein: CASSTDGVHTEAFF; CDR3 DNA: TGTGCCAGCAGTACTGACGGGGTTCACACTGAAGCTTTCTTT
D gene: NA; V gene: TRBV21-1; clone size: once; J gene: TRBJ2-2; CDR3 protein: CASRRIRDRGGGSENTGELFF; CDR3 DNA: TGTGCCAGCAGACGGATTCGGGACAGGGGGGGCGGAAGCGAGAACACCGGGGAGCTGTTTTTT
D gene: TRBD2; V gene: TRBV5-4; clone size: NA; J gene: TRBJ2-3; CDR3 protein: CASSTLAGRGDTQYF; CDR3 DNA: TGTGCCAGCAGCACCCTAGCGGGGCGCGGAGATACGCAGTATTTT
D gene: TRBD1; V gene: TRBV28; clone size: NA; J gene: TRBJ1-5; CDR3 protein: CASGPLRSGGGQPQHF; CDR3 DNA: TGTGCCAGCGGCCCACTCCGATCAGGGGGAGGACAGCCCCAGCATTTT
D gene: NA; V gene: TRBV28; clone size: once; J gene: TRBJ2-7; CDR3 protein: CASSRTPSSYEQYF; CDR3 DNA: TGTGCCAGCAGCAGGACACCGAGCTCCTACGAGCAGTACTTC
D gene: NA; V gene: TRBV19; clone size: NA; J gene: TRBJ1-1; CDR3 protein: CASYSQQNTEAFF; CDR3 DNA: TGTGCCAGTTATTCACAACAGAACACTGAAGCTTTCTTT
D gene: TRBD2; V gene: TRBV28; clone size: NA; J gene: TRBJ2-2; CDR3 protein: CASSTTSGFGELFF; CDR3 DNA: TGTGCCAGCAGTACGACTAGCGGGTTCGGGGAGCTGTTTTTT
D gene: NA; V gene: TRBV7-2; clone size: NA; J gene: TRBJ2-7; CDR3 protein: CASSFDTYEQYF; CDR3 DNA: TGTGCCAGCAGCTTCGACACATACGAGCAGTACTTC
D gene: TRBD1; V gene: TRBV7-2; clone size: NA; J gene: TRBJ2-7; CDR3 protein: CASSFDRGSFHEQYF; CDR3 DNA: TGTGCCAGCAGCTTCGACAGGGGCAGTTTCCACGAGCAGTACTTC
D gene: NA; V gene: TRBV14; clone size: NA; J gene: TRBJ2-4; CDR3 protein: CASSQGQSGLFIQYF; CDR3 DNA: TGTGCCAGCAGCCAAGGACAGTCCGGGCTTTTCATTCAGTACTTC
D gene: NA; V gene: TRBV6-5; clone size: NA; J gene: TRBJ2-1; CDR3 protein: CASSYGVEGNEQFF; CDR3 DNA: TGTGCCAGCAGTTACGGTGTAGAGGGCAATGAGCAGTTCTTC
D gene: TRBD1; V gene: TRBV4-3; clone size: NA; J gene: TRBJ1-5; CDR3 protein: CASSQYPGQHNQPQHF; CDR3 DNA: TGCGCCAGCAGCCAATACCCGGGACAGCACAATCAGCCCCAGCATTTT
D gene: TRBD2; V gene: TRBV5-1; clone size: NA; J gene: TRBJ2-5; CDR3 protein: CASSLGSGRASETQYF; CDR3 DNA: TGCGCCAGCAGCTTGGGTAGCGGGAGGGCCTCAGAGACCCAGTACTTC
D gene: TRBD2; V gene: TRBV14; clone size: once; J gene: TRBJ2-3; CDR3 protein: CASRPGLAGGTQYF; CDR3 DNA: TGTGCCAGCCGACCGGGACTAGCGGGAGGCACGCAGTATTTT
D gene: TRBD1; V gene: TRBV9; clone size: NA; J gene: TRBJ2-7; CDR3 protein: CASSGGDRGGEQYF; CDR3 DNA: TGTGCCAGCAGCGGAGGGGACAGGGGAGGCGAGCAGTACTTC
D gene: TRBD1; V gene: TRBV6-6; clone size: few; J gene: TRBJ1-1; CDR3 protein: CASTDRANTEAFF; CDR3 DNA: TGTGCCAGCACCGACAGGGCGAATACTGAAGCTTTCTTT
D gene: TRBD2; V gene: TRBV28; clone size: NA; J gene: TRBJ2-3; CDR3 protein: CASSYPLGSGRIADTQYF; CDR3 DNA: TGTGCCAGCAGTTACCCCCTCGGCAGCGGGAGAATTGCAGATACGCAGTATTTT
D gene: NA; V gene: TRBV21-1; clone size: NA; J gene: TRBJ1-4; CDR3 protein: CASSLRANEKLFF; CDR3 DNA: TGTGCCAGCAGCCTCAGGGCTAATGAAAAACTGTTTTTT
D gene: NA; V gene: TRBV11-2; clone size: NA; J gene: TRBJ2-1; CDR3 protein: CASSPGFVYEQFF; CDR3 DNA: TGTGCCAGCAGCCCAGGATTTGTCTATGAGCAGTTCTTC
D gene: NA; V gene: TRBV10-3; clone size: NA; J gene: TRBJ1-2; CDR3 protein: CAITPGLYGYTF; CDR3 DNA: TGTGCCATCACCCCGGGACTCTATGGCTACACCTTC
D gene: TRBD1; V gene: TRBV30; clone size: NA; J gene: TRBJ2-2; CDR3 protein: CAWTIGQGNTGELFF; CDR3 DNA: TGTGCCTGGACCATCGGACAGGGCAACACCGGGGAGCTGTTTTTT
D gene: TRBD2; V gene: TRBV11-2; clone size: NA; J gene: TRBJ2-1; CDR3 protein: CASSPRAGLHNEQFF; CDR3 DNA: TGTGCCAGCAGCCCCAGAGCGGGGCTACACAATGAGCAGTTCTTC
D gene: TRBD1; V gene: TRBV13; clone size: NA; J gene: TRBJ1-3; CDR3 protein: CASSPGQGRDTIYF; CDR3 DNA: TGTGCCAGCAGCCCGGGACAGGGGAGGGACACCATATATTTT
D gene: NA; V gene: TRBV29-1; clone size: NA; J gene: TRBJ2-3; CDR3 protein: CSADIQGSTDTQYF; CDR3 DNA: TGCAGCGCCGACATACAGGGATCGACAGATACGCAGTATTTT
D gene: NA; V gene: TRBV9; clone size: NA; J gene: TRBJ1-6; CDR3 protein: CASTDTWAGGALHF; CDR3 DNA: TGTGCCAGTACCGACACTTGGGCCGGGGGGGCCCTCCACTTT
D gene: TRBD2; V gene: TRBV5-1; clone size: NA; J gene: TRBJ2-1; CDR3 protein: CASSYLLAGGRNEQFF; CDR3 DNA: TGCGCCAGCAGCTACTTGCTAGCGGGAGGACGGAATGAGCAGTTCTTC
D gene: TRBD1; V gene: TRBV28; clone size: NA; J gene: TRBJ1-2; CDR3 protein: CASSFQGAYYGYTF; CDR3 DNA: TGTGCCAGCAGTTTTCAGGGGGCATACTATGGCTACACCTTC
D gene: TRBD1; V gene: TRBV28; clone size: NA; J gene: TRBJ2-7; CDR3 protein: CASSSTGGLPYEQYF; CDR3 DNA: TGTGCCAGCAGTTCGACAGGGGGCCTCCCCTACGAGCAGTACTTC
D gene: NA; V gene: TRBV21-1; clone size: NA; J gene: TRBJ2-7; CDR3 protein: CASSKGDRDFHSYEQYF; CDR3 DNA: TGTGCCAGCAGCAAAGGAGACCGGGACTTCCACTCCTACGAGCAGTACTTC
D gene: NA; V gene: TRBV2; clone size: NA; J gene: TRBJ2-1; CDR3 protein: CASSIITGSLQFF; CDR3 DNA: TGTGCCAGCAGTATAATTACAGGGTCTTTGCAGTTCTTC
D gene: TRBD1; V gene: TRBV20-1; clone size: NA; J gene: TRBJ2-1; CDR3 protein: CSATDRESYNEQFF; CDR3 DNA: TGCAGTGCTACTGACAGGGAAAGTTACAATGAGCAGTTCTTC
D gene: NA; V gene: TRBV6-2/TRBV6-3; clone size: NA; J gene: TRBJ1-2; CDR3 protein: CASSYSDRGVDGYTF; CDR3 DNA: TGTGCCAGCAGTTACTCAGACAGAGGAGTAGATGGCTACACCTTC
D gene: NA; V gene: TRBV15; clone size: NA; J gene: TRBJ2-7; CDR3 protein: CATSSGGSSYEQYF; CDR3 DNA: TGTGCCACCAGCAGTGGGGGGAGCTCCTACGAGCAGTACTTC
D gene: NA; V gene: TRBV5-4; clone size: NA; J gene: TRBJ2-5; CDR3 protein: CASSFGQGAETQYF; CDR3 DNA: TGTGCCAGCAGCTTTGGCCAGGGCGCCGAGACCCAGTACTTC
D gene: NA; V gene: TRBV27; clone size: NA; J gene: TRBJ2-7; CDR3 protein: CASSGTLYEQYF; CDR3 DNA: TGTGCCAGCAGTGGGACACTCTACGAGCAGTACTTC
D gene: TRBD2; V gene: TRBV18; clone size: once; J gene: TRBJ2-5; CDR3 protein: CASSLSSGRAVETQYF; CDR3 DNA: TGTGCCAGCTCACTTTCTAGCGGGAGGGCCGTGGAGACCCAGTACTTC
D gene: TRBD2; V gene: TRBV24-1; clone size: NA; J gene: TRBJ2-1; CDR3 protein: CATSDKTSGRNEQFF; CDR3 DNA: TGTGCCACCAGTGATAAGACTAGCGGGAGAAATGAGCAGTTCTTC
D gene: TRBD1; V gene: TRBV5-6; clone size: once; J gene: TRBJ1-4; CDR3 protein: CASSYSDRAETNEKLFF; CDR3 DNA: TGTGCCAGCAGCTACTCAGACAGGGCGGAAACTAATGAAAAACTGTTTTTT
D gene: TRBD1; V gene: TRBV5-1; clone size: NA; J gene: TRBJ1-1; CDR3 protein: CASSASQGSNTEAFF; CDR3 DNA: TGCGCCAGCAGCGCCTCACAGGGGTCGAACACTGAAGCTTTCTTT
D gene: TRBD1; V gene: TRBV5-4; clone size: NA; J gene: TRBJ1-2; CDR3 protein: CASSWGTDLGYGYTF; CDR3 DNA: TGTGCCAGCAGCTGGGGGACAGACCTGGGCTATGGCTACACCTTC
D gene: NA; V gene: TRBV24-1; clone size: few; J gene: TRBJ2-1; CDR3 protein: CATSDAQDPRNEQFF; CDR3 DNA: TGTGCCACCAGTGATGCACAGGATCCGCGCAATGAGCAGTTCTTC
D gene: NA; V gene: TRBV6-5; clone size: NA; J gene: TRBJ2-3; CDR3 protein: CASSRGSTDTQYF; CDR3 DNA: TGTGCCAGCAGCCGAGGTTCCACAGATACGCAGTATTTT
D gene: TRBD1; V gene: TRBV11-2; clone size: NA; J gene: TRBJ1-1; CDR3 protein: CASSLAGGIYTEAFF; CDR3 DNA: TGTGCCAGCAGCTTAGCAGGGGGCATTTACACTGAAGCTTTCTTT
D gene: TRBD1; V gene: TRBV2; clone size: NA; J gene: TRBJ2-7; CDR3 protein: CASNPGTEPYEQYF; CDR3 DNA: TGTGCCAGCAACCCCGGGACAGAACCTTACGAGCAGTACTTC